This is a list of T cell receptor beta chains from one sample in a study of T cells in localized non-small cell lung cancer. TCRdb's copy holds only in-frame clones and misses some; the assay was immunoSEQ multiplex PCR. Of roughly 40,000 clones listed, over 80% are singletons. Here the sequenced sample was peripheral blood, taken before any cancer treatment. Receptors originate from a woman aged 40 to 75 with stage I lung adenocarcinoma. The CDR3 runs from the conserved cysteine through the conserved F or W. The order of the fields is V gene, D gene, J gene, clone size, CDR3 DNA, CDR3 protein. A D gene is named only where the DNA matches it firmly. Size is stated for part of the rows, as once, few or many counts, or as a class when the clone is expanded.

>TRBV6-1|.|TRBJ1-5|once
TGTGCCAGCAGTGAAGCGAGGAGCCTGGGACCTCTCTATAGCAATCAGCCCCGGCATTTT
CASSEARSLGPLYSNQPRHF
>TRBV21-1|.|TRBJ2-4|.
TGTGCCAGCAGCCCTCGGACTAGCGGGAGTGACAAAAACATTCAGTACTTC
CASSPRTSGSDKNIQYF
>TRBV9|.|TRBJ2-1|.
TGTGCCAGCAGCGTAGGACAGTTCTTCTACAATGAGCAGTTCTTC
CASSVGQFFYNEQFF
>TRBV30|.|TRBJ2-3|.
TGTGCCTGGAGTCGACGATCTAGAGATACGCAGTATTTT
CAWSRRSRDTQYF
>TRBV5-8|TRBD2|TRBJ2-1|.
TGTGCCAGCAGCCTTGGACTAGCGGGAGTTGAGCAGTTCTTC
CASSLGLAGVEQFF
>TRBV4-1|.|TRBJ2-7|.
TGCGCCAGCAGCCAAGGACTCCCTTTGCGAGAGCAGTACTTC
CASSQGLPLREQYF
>TRBV5-1|.|TRBJ2-3|few
TGCGCCAGCAGCTTGCGTTTGGGGGGCAGGGCAGATACGCAGTATTTT
CASSLRLGGRADTQYF
>TRBV7-9|TRBD2|TRBJ2-1|.
TGTGCCAGCAGCCCTAGTGGGACTAGCGGGAGGAACTACTACAATGAGCAGTTCTTC
CASSPSGTSGRNYYNEQFF
>TRBV27|TRBD1|TRBJ2-7|.
TGTGCCAGCAGCCCGGGACAGGGGAAGGCCGCCTACGAGCAGTACTTC
CASSPGQGKAAYEQYF
>TRBV14|.|TRBJ2-7|.
TGTGCCAGCAGCCAAGATATCAGCTACTCCTACGAGCAGTACTTC
CASSQDISYSYEQYF
>TRBV6-5|.|TRBJ1-4|.
TGTGCCAGCAGTTCCTCGGGCGGACTGAATGAAAAACTGTTTTTT
CASSSSGGLNEKLFF
>TRBV5-1|.|TRBJ1-1|.
TGCGCCAGCAGCTTGGTGTCACAGGACACTGAAGCTTTCTTT
CASSLVSQDTEAFF
>TRBV30|.|TRBJ2-7|.
TGTGCCTGGAGTGTTAAAAGGGGCAGCTACGAGCAGTACTTC
CAWSVKRGSYEQYF
>TRBV7-2|.|TRBJ2-7|.
TGTGCCAGCAGCTTATTTGGGGGGAGCGACGAGCAGTACTTC
CASSLFGGSDEQYF
>TRBV28|.|TRBJ2-7|.
TGTGCCAGCAGTGCGGCAGGGCCTAATTGGGCCTACGAGCAGTACTTC
CASSAAGPNWAYEQYF
>TRBV28|TRBD2|TRBJ2-3|once
TGTGCCAGCAGTCCTAGCGGGAGTGTGGATACGCAGTATTTT
CASSPSGSVDTQYF
>TRBV19|TRBD2|TRBJ2-5|.
TGTGCCAGTAGTAAAGGCCTAGCGGGAGAGACCCAGTACTTC
CASSKGLAGETQYF
>TRBV7-2|.|TRBJ2-7|.
TGTGCCAGCAGCTTACGGTTCTCGGACGAGCAGTACTTC
CASSLRFSDEQYF
>TRBV10-3|TRBD1|TRBJ2-6|once
TGTGCCATCAAGTCGGGTGGACAGGGAAGCTCTGGGGCCAACGTCCTGACTTTC
CAIKSGGQGSSGANVLTF
>TRBV4-1|.|TRBJ2-2|once
TGCGCCAGCAGCCCCCTCACAGGGAACACCGGGGAGCTGTTTTTT
CASSPLTGNTGELFF
>TRBV5-1|.|TRBJ2-7|.
TGCGCCAGCAGCTTGTCATGGAGCTCCTACGAGCAGTACTTC
CASSLSWSSYEQYF
>TRBV5-6|.|TRBJ2-7|.
TGTGCCAGCAGCTTGTTGGGACTCCAGGACCGGTACGAGCAGTACTTC
CASSLLGLQDRYEQYF
>TRBV29-1|TRBD2|TRBJ2-1|.
TGCATCGTTGTTCGCGGGAGGGCCTATGGTGAGCAGTTCTTC
CIVVRGRAYGEQFF
>TRBV7-2|TRBD2|TRBJ2-1|.
TGTGCCAGCAGCCATAGCGGGATCAATGAGCAGTTCTTC
CASSHSGINEQFF
>TRBV28|TRBD2|TRBJ2-5|.
TGTGCCAGCAGTCCAGCGGGGGGGCGCCAAGAGACCCAGTACTTC
CASSPAGGRQETQYF
>TRBV25-1|.|TRBJ1-4|.
TGTGCCAGCAGTGAATCCACGGGTTGGGGTGAAAAACTGTTTTTT
CASSESTGWGEKLFF
>TRBV7-2|.|TRBJ2-3|.
TGTGCCAGCAGCTTAGGAGGGTGGAGCACAGATACGCAGTATTTT
CASSLGGWSTDTQYF
>TRBV20-1|.|TRBJ2-1|.
TGCAGTGCTAGAGATCCGGCAGAGCAGTTCTTC
CSARDPAEQFF
>TRBV30|.|TRBJ1-6|.
TGTGCCTGGAACCACTGGGAAATAACCTCACCCCTCCACTTT
CAWNHWEITSPLHF
>TRBV7-2|.|TRBJ2-1|.
TGTGCCAGCAGCTTAGGTCAGCTTCATTACAATGAGCAGTTCTTC
CASSLGQLHYNEQFF
>TRBV6-6|TRBD2|TRBJ2-7|.
TGTGCCAGCAGTTACGCGATCCCGGCGGGACTAGTCAACTTC
CASSYAIPAGLVNF
>TRBV5-1|TRBD1|TRBJ2-2|.
TGCGCCAGCAGTCTTTCTACAGGGGGGTCGAACACCGGGGAGCTGTTTTTT
CASSLSTGGSNTGELFF
>TRBV28|.|TRBJ1-3|.
TGTGCCAGCAGCCCCCTCGCAGGGAGCGGCGGAAACACCATATATTTT
CASSPLAGSGGNTIYF
>TRBV29-1|.|TRBJ2-7|.
TGCAGCGTTGAAGAGGAAGGGGGCGAGCAGTACTTC
CSVEEEGGEQYF
>TRBV9|.|TRBJ2-3|few
TGTGCCAGCAGCGTAGTGCGCACAGATACGCAGTATTTT
CASSVVRTDTQYF
>TRBV2|.|TRBJ1-4|.
TGTGCCAGCAGCCGAAATGCCCAGGCAACTAATGAAAAACTGTTTTTT
CASSRNAQATNEKLFF
>TRBV9|.|TRBJ1-1|few
TGTGCCAGCAGCGTAGGGAGGGGGATGGACACTGAAGCTTTCTTT
CASSVGRGMDTEAFF
>TRBV9|.|TRBJ2-5|.
TGTGCCAGCAGCGCGGGACATGCAGAGACCCAGTACTTC
CASSAGHAETQYF
>TRBV30|TRBD2|TRBJ2-5|.
TGTGCCTGGAGTGTAAGGGGAGGGGAGACCCAGTACTTC
CAWSVRGGETQYF
>TRBV7-3|.|TRBJ2-5|.
TGTGCCAGCAGCTTAGGAGGACATTCCCAAGAGACCCAGTACTTC
CASSLGGHSQETQYF
>TRBV19|TRBD2|TRBJ2-2|.
TGTGCCAGTAGCCGAGGACTAGCGGGAGCGGGCACCGGGGAGCTGTTTTTT
CASSRGLAGAGTGELFF
>TRBV5-4|.|TRBJ1-2|.
TGTGCCAGCAGCTTGTTAAGGGATGGTCGACATGGCTACACCTTC
CASSLLRDGRHGYTF
>TRBV19|TRBD2|TRBJ2-3|.
TGTGCCAGTGCTCCAGCGGGAGGGCCTTACCTCACAGATACGCAGTATTTT
CASAPAGGPYLTDTQYF
>TRBV7-7|.|TRBJ2-3|.
TGTGCTAGCAGCCGCACAGGGTCAGATACGCAGTATTTT
CASSRTGSDTQYF
>TRBV2|TRBD2|TRBJ2-1|.
TGTGCCAGCAACTTCGGCGGGAGGGCCAGGGAGCAGTTCTTC
CASNFGGRAREQFF
>TRBV10-3|.|TRBJ2-7|.
TGTGCCATTAACCCGGGTTCGGGTAGCTTCGAGCAGTACTTC
CAINPGSGSFEQYF
>TRBV4-1|.|TRBJ1-1|few
TGCGCCAGCAGCACCCCGGGGGGGGCCACTGAAGCTTTCTTT
CASSTPGGATEAFF
>TRBV10-3|TRBD1|TRBJ1-5|.
TGTGCCATCAGCGGGCGGCAGGGGGATCAGCCCCAGCATTTT
CAISGRQGDQPQHF
>TRBV28|.|TRBJ1-5|.
TGTGCCAGCAGTCCCCGGGACGGCCGAGCCCAGCATTTT
CASSPRDGRAQHF
>TRBV5-8|.|TRBJ2-7|.
TGTGCCAGCAGCTCGCCGGGCACCCAGAGCTCCTACGAGCAGTACTTC
CASSSPGTQSSYEQYF
>TRBV2|.|TRBJ1-5|.
TGTGCCAGCAGCCCGACCGGGTATAGCAATCAGCCCCAGCATTTT
CASSPTGYSNQPQHF
>TRBV9|.|TRBJ1-3|.
TGTGCCAGCAGCGTAGGGGCAGGGATTGGAAACACCATATATTTT
CASSVGAGIGNTIYF
>TRBV4-1|.|TRBJ1-5|once
TGCGCCAGCAGCCAAGGGGAGCGAGTGGATCAGCCCCAGCATTTT
CASSQGERVDQPQHF
>TRBV2|TRBD2|TRBJ2-5|.
TGTGCCAGCAGTGACCAGCTAGCGGGAGAACAAGAGACCCAGTACTTC
CASSDQLAGEQETQYF
>TRBV11-3|TRBD1|TRBJ2-1|.
TGTGCCAGCAGCTTAAGGGGACAGGGATCAGAAAATGAGCAGTTCTTC
CASSLRGQGSENEQFF